This T cell receptor (beta chain) appears in the sequencing data of a study of shared clonotypes between healthy human individuals. Naive-designated CD8 cells lacked CD45RO, were positively enriched for CCR7, and omitted terminally differentiated effector memory CD45RA+ cells. All donors were healthy HIV-negative adults lacking recent acute infections or vaccinations. The table came from immunoSEQ multiplex PCR; TCRdb's copy has only in-frame clones and leaves some out. The table has some 2.1 million clones, around 95% seen once. The V segment lost 5 bases and the J segment 2 bases; nucleotides outside the gene matches: 10. Germline loops: CDR1 SGHRS, CDR2 YFSETQ. CDR3 length: 15 amino acids.

This receptor was identified in a man younger than 30 in good health. Some clones in this sample may be carry-over from other donors' samples. The specimen was naive CD8+ T cells from PBMCs. This sequence joins TRBV5-1 and TRBJ2-7; 7 bases align to TRBD2. The CDR3 DNA is TGCGCCAGCAGGGCCTCTAGCGGCCCTCCCTACGAGCAGTACTTC. This gives the protein CASRASSGPPYEQYF.